A single sample is the source of the 21 T cell receptor beta chains below, sequenced in a study of cytomegalovirus exposure and HLA in healthy donors (dated by TCRdb to 2016 to 2017). Receptor libraries were prepared by the immunoSEQ multiplex PCR assay. For the multiplex PCR, a mixture combining 60 forward primers for TCR Vbeta segments and 13 reverse primers for TCR Jbeta segments was used. TCRdb took this table from immuneACCESS and kept in-frame rearrangements with V and J called. Such tables lack part of the clones; where checked against another copy, unresolved V genes explain under half of the gap, and the rest is unexplained. The sample table contains 150,000 to 200,000 clones; only one count was recorded for around 80% of them. The ten largest clonotypes hold over 1.5% of the sample. The specimen was PBMCs. The receptor source for this set is a young woman in good health and CMV-seronegative.

The CDR3 protein is CATSSGAGHYGYTF. DNA for the CDR3: TGTGCCACCTCGTCTGGGGCAGGGCACTATGGCTACACCTTC. The rearrangement links TRBV28 to TRBJ1-2, with TRBD1 as a possible D gene (5 bases). The germline CDR1 and CDR2 sequences are MDHEN and SYDVKM. The V and J ends lost 10 bases and 3 bases respectively, with 18 bases between them. The CDR3 runs to 14 residues.

The V and J genes are TRBV30 and TRBJ2-7; 9 bases align to TRBD1. Looked up from germline, CDR1 is GTSNPN and CDR2 is SVGIG (reference sequence). The CDR3 runs to 13 residues. V gave up 2 bases and J gave up 4 bases; unmatched junction bases: 3. The CDR3 coding sequence is TGTGCCTGGAGTTCGGGGACAGGGTACGAGCAGTACTTC. Translated: CAWSSGTGYEQYF.

The rearrangement uses TRBV2 and TRBJ1-1; weak D call: TRBD1 (6 bases). Trimming cost V 6 bases and J 3 bases, with 14 bases left between them. Germline CDR1 and CDR2: SNHLY and FYNNEI. The CDR3 has 14 residues. The CDR3 region is CASRTLQGHTEAFF. CDR3 coding DNA: TGTGCCAGCAGGACGTTACAGGGACACACTGAAGCTTTCTTT.

This clone was seen only a few times. The chain couples TRBV28 to TRBJ1-2; TRBD1 matches 7 bases. J lost 4 bases, V lost 6 bases, and 11 bases had no gene match. The germline V gene has CDR1 MDHEN and CDR2 SYDVKM. The CDR3 runs to 15 residues. CDR3 DNA: TGTGCCAGCAGCCGTGGACAGGTTGCCCTCTATGGCTACACCTTC. This encodes CASSRGQVALYGYTF.

V is TRBV10-2 and J is TRBJ1-1, with D perhaps matching TRBD1 (6 bases). The germline V and J ends were trimmed by 3 bases and 10 bases, with 24 bases remaining between them. The CDR3 runs 16 residues. CDR1 WSHSY and CDR2 SAAADI come from the germline V gene. The CDR3 sequence is CASSDLWGMRTDGAFF. The CDR3 DNA sequence: TGCGCCAGCAGTGACTTGTGGGGGATGAGGACAGATGGAGCTTTCTTT.

V and J are TRBV7-8 and TRBJ1-2; 12 bases map to TRBD1. V lost 1 base, J lost 7 bases, and 4 bases stayed unmatched. This CDR3 spans 15 amino acids. The germline gives CDR1 SGHVS, CDR2 FQNEAQ. CDR3 in amino acids: CASSLGGQGAGGYTF. In DNA form, the CDR3 reads TGTGCCAGCAGCTTAGGGGGACAGGGGGCCGGTGGCTACACCTTC. Together with reference TRBV7-8 and TRBJ1-2, the CDR3 gives the full variable domain: GAGVSQSPRYKVAKRGQDVALRCDPISGHVSLFWYQQALGQGPEFLTYFQNEAQLDKSGLPSDRFFAERPEGSVSTLKIQRTQQEDSAVYLCASSLGGQGAGGYTFGSGTRLTVV.

This chain uses TRBV29-1 with TRBJ1-4; D not certain. Germline CDR1 SQVTM, CDR2 ANQGSEA. The V end lost 3 bases, the J end lost 3 bases, and 14 bases lay between the germline ends. The CDR3 runs to 15 residues. The CDR3 here is CSVEAFHGANEKLFF. The CDR3 DNA reads as TGCAGCGTTGAGGCGTTTCACGGGGCTAATGAAAAACTGTTTTTT.

This chain joins TRBV4-1 and TRBJ1-2; D perhaps matches TRBD1 (5 bases). CDR1 is MGHRA, CDR2 YSYEKL, per germline. There are 11 residues in the CDR3. Between the trimmed V and J ends, which lost 8 bases and 13 bases, there was a span of 17 bases. CDR3 DNA sequence: TGCGCCAGCGGGGGGGGGAGGGTCTCCACCTTC. It codes for CASGGGRVSTF.

The gene calls are TRBV12-5 and TRBJ1-2, with D perhaps TRBD1 (6 bases). V was cut by 6 bases and J by 4 bases, with 9 bases left in between. In germline, CDR1 is LGHNT, CDR2 FRNRAP. The CDR3 is 12 amino acids. For the CDR3, the DNA is TGTGCTAGTGGCCAGGGGAGCTATGGCTACACCTTC. Its translation: CASGQGSYGYTF.

DNA of the CDR3: TGCAGCGTCAAGTGGGGGGGCACGTCCGAAAAACTGTTTTTT. This sequence encodes CSVKWGGTSEKLFF. The gene calls are TRBV29-1 and TRBJ1-4, with D possibly matching TRBD1 (6 bases). Trimming left V 6 bases short and J 8 bases short, with 19 bases between. The CDR3 has 14 residues. In germline, CDR1 is SQVTM, CDR2 ANQGSEA.

This sequence joins TRBV10-2 and TRBJ1-6; no clear D gene. The germline CDR1 and CDR2 sequences are WSHSY and SAAADI. With 2 bases removed from V and 0 bases from J, the gap between germline ends came to 11 bases. The CDR3 covers 17 residues. The CDR3 coding sequence is TGCGCCAGCAGTGAGGGGCACCTAAGCTCCTATAATTCACCCCTCCACTTT. It yields the protein CASSEGHLSSYNSPLHF.

The sample holds one count of this clone. The rearrangement joins TRBV6-5 to TRBJ2-5; D is uncertain. The germline V gene has CDR1 MNHEY and CDR2 SVGAGI. V lost 2 bases, J lost 2 bases, and 6 bases lay in between. The CDR3 has 13 amino acids. The CDR3 here is CASSYGPQETQYF. CDR3 nucleotides: TGTGCCAGCAGTTACGGGCCGCAAGAGACCCAGTACTTC.

V gene TRBV6-1 combines with J gene TRBJ2-3; D might be TRBD2 (7 bases). The CDR3 is 14 amino acids. V was trimmed by 10 bases and J by 2 bases, leaving 16 bases between them. Germline V gene lookup returns CDR1 MNHNS and CDR2 SASEGT. The CDR3 nucleotides are TGTGCCACACCAAGGGGGGGCCTCACAGATACGCAGTATTTT. Translation gives CATPRGGLTDTQYF.

V and J are TRBV2 and TRBJ1-1; TRBD1 aligns across 10 bases. The CDR3 covers 15 residues. CDR1 and CDR2 from the germline V gene are SNHLY and FYNNEI. V was clipped by 6 bases and J by 8 bases; unmatched bases: 12. This CDR3 is CASRRDGTGVIEAFF. In DNA, the CDR3 is TGTGCCAGCAGGAGAGATGGGACAGGGGTAATCGAAGCTTTCTTT.

This clone was found a few times. V gene TRBV7-2 combines with J gene TRBJ1-6; D is possibly TRBD1 (6 bases). The germline CDR1 and CDR2 sequences are SGHTA and FQGNSA. Trimming took off 6 bases at V and 5 bases at J, with 8 bases between the two ends. The CDR3 extends over 13 amino acids. In DNA form, the CDR3 reads TGTGCCAGCAGTTGGACAGATAATTCACCCCTCCACTTT. Amino acids: CASSWTDNSPLHF.

The chain joins TRBV6-5 to TRBJ1-6; D not certain. Germline V gene lookup returns CDR1 MNHEY and CDR2 SVGAGI. V was cut by 5 bases and J by 4 bases, with 9 bases left in between. The CDR3 spans 14 residues. CDR3 nucleotides: TGTGCCAGCAGTCCCTATTTGTATAATTCACCCCTCCACTTT. Residues: CASSPYLYNSPLHF.

The chain combines TRBV28 with TRBJ2-7, with D possibly being TRBD1 (6 bases). CDR1 and CDR2 from the germline V gene are MDHEN and SYDVKM. This CDR3 region has 16 residues. The V gene lost 4 bases and the J gene lost 1 base, with 17 bases spanning the gap. The CDR3: CASSSYLTGSSYEQYF. The CDR3 nucleotides read TGTGCCAGCAGTTCCTACTTGACAGGCTCGTCCTACGAGCAGTACTTC.

The V call is TRBV9, the J call TRBJ2-3; 8 positions agree with TRBD2. The CDR3 is 15 amino acids. From germline, CDR1 is SGDLS and CDR2 YYNGEE. With 4 bases clipped from V and 5 bases from J, the junction kept 9 bases outside the gene matches. The CDR3 DNA reads TGTGCCAGCAGCCCCCGGGGGGGTACAGGAGATACGCAGTATTTT. As protein: CASSPRGGTGDTQYF.

V is TRBV19 and J is TRBJ2-1; tentatively, D is TRBD1 (6 bases). The germline V and J ends were trimmed by 3 bases and 2 bases, with 14 bases remaining between them. The CDR3 contains 16 residues. In germline, CDR1 is LNHDA, CDR2 SQIVND (reference sequence). CDR3 amino acids: CASSIRQVNPYNEQFF. The CDR3 coding sequence is TGTGCCAGTAGTATCCGACAGGTAAATCCCTACAATGAGCAGTTCTTC.

The chain combines TRBV4-1 with TRBJ1-5; 7 nucleotides align to TRBD1. This CDR3 contains 19 residues. CDR1 and CDR2 (germline): MGHRA, YSYEKL. The junction had 15 bases not matched to a gene; V was cut back by 0 bases and J by 4 bases. For the CDR3, the DNA is TGCGCCAGCAGCCAAGAATCGGTGCGGGTAGGGGGCGGGAATCAGCCCCAGCATTTT. This translates into CASSQESVRVGGGNQPQHF.

This clone was observed a few times. This chain joins TRBV27 and TRBJ2-1; TRBD2 aligns across 8 bases. This CDR3 has 15 residues. Germline CDR1 and CDR2: MNHEY and SMNVEV (reference sequence). After removal of 5 bases from V and 7 bases from J, the junction contained 10 bases not matched to a gene. The CDR3 nucleotides read TGTGCCAGCAGTACCAACCGGGGGGGCAGTAATGAGCAGTTCTTC. Encoded protein: CASSTNRGGSNEQFF.